The 10 T cell receptor beta chains in this list originate from one sample, sequenced in a study of cytomegalovirus exposure and HLA in healthy donors. PCR used 60 Vbeta primers and 13 Jbeta primers. Here immunoSEQ multiplex PCR was the method, and the copy in TCRdb shows in-frame clones only, minus some. The sample comprises 50,000 to 75,000 clones, roughly 80% of which are singletons, and under 4% rests with the top ten. The sample was PBMCs. The receptor set was obtained from a woman aged 40 to 49 in good health and CMV-seronegative.

This clone has just one count. The V gene is TRBV9, the J gene TRBJ1-5; no firm D call. Per the germline V gene, CDR1 is SGDLS and CDR2 is YYNGEE. The V gene lost 0 bases and the J gene lost 0 bases, with 7 bases spanning the gap. The CDR3 is 15 amino acids. The CDR3 spells CASSVGSLSNQPQHF. The DNA of the CDR3 is TGTGCCAGCAGCGTAGGTTCCCTTAGCAATCAGCCCCAGCATTTT.

V gene TRBV19 combines with J gene TRBJ2-7, with TRBD1 matching 10 bases. Trimming at V came to 7 bases and at J to 2 bases, leaving 8 bases not matched to a gene. The V gene's germline CDR1 is LNHDA and CDR2 SQIVND (reference sequence). The CDR3 is made up of 15 amino acids. CDR3 in amino acids: CASTMGQGFTYEQYF. In DNA form, the CDR3 reads TGTGCCAGTACTATGGGACAGGGGTTCACCTACGAGCAGTACTTC. The full variable domain, its missing parts supplied by reference TRBV19 and TRBJ2-7, is DGGITQSPKYLFRKEGQNVTLSCEQNLNHDAMYWYRQDPGQGLRLIYYSQIVNDFQKGDIAEGYSVSREKKESFPLTVTSAQKNPTAFYLCASTMGQGFTYEQYFGPGTRLTVT.

V and J are TRBV7-2 and TRBJ2-1, with a weak D call TRBD2 (7 bases). Between the trimmed V and J ends, which lost 10 bases and 2 bases, there was a span of 15 bases. Germline loops: CDR1 SGHTA, CDR2 FQGNSA. This CDR3 comprises 14 residues. CDR3 DNA sequence: TGTGCCACGAGGGGGGGGAGCGCCTACAATGAGCAGTTCTTC. As protein: CATRGGSAYNEQFF.

The rearrangement links TRBV28 to TRBJ2-7, with TRBD1 matching over 7 bases. Germline V gives CDR1 MDHEN, CDR2 SYDVKM. Losses at the gene ends were 2 bases for V and 3 bases for J; bases not matched to a gene: 7. This CDR3 is built from 15 residues. CDR3 amino acids: CASSLAGTVGYEQYF. CDR3 nucleotides: TGTGCCAGCAGTTTAGCCGGGACAGTCGGCTACGAGCAGTACTTC.

The chain joins TRBV28 to TRBJ2-2; 7 bases line up with TRBD2. The CDR3 totals 14 residues. The germline V gene has CDR1 MDHEN and CDR2 SYDVKM. J was trimmed by 0 bases and V by 8 bases; bases with no gene match: 3. The DNA for the CDR3 is TGTGCCAGCTCTAGCGGAACGAACACCGGGGAGCTGTTTTTT. This codes for CASSSGTNTGELFF.

The genes are TRBV5-6 and TRBJ1-1; tentatively, D is TRBD1 (5 bases). The CDR3 length is 15 residues. The germline CDR1 and CDR2 sequences are SGHDT and YYEEEE. The germline V and J ends were trimmed by 0 bases and 3 bases, with 12 bases remaining between them. The CDR3 loop is CASSLGGRGDTEAFF. In DNA form, the CDR3 reads TGTGCCAGCAGCTTGGGTGGCCGGGGGGACACTGAAGCTTTCTTT.

This chain's CDR3 is CASRGQGAREQYF. CDR3 nucleotides: TGTGCCAGTCGCGGGCAGGGGGCTAGGGAGCAGTACTTC. The chain employs TRBV19 and TRBJ2-7, with TRBD1 matching over 8 bases. Germline CDR1 reads LNHDA; CDR2 reads SQIVND (reference sequence). This CDR3 contains 13 residues. V was clipped by 8 bases and J by 7 bases; unmatched bases: 10.

This clone was counted between two and nine times. The chain recombines TRBV6-5 with TRBJ2-7; D perhaps matches TRBD2 (6 bases). This CDR3 is built from 14 residues. Deletions cut 4 bases from V and 2 bases from J, with 12 bases between. CDR1 MNHEY and CDR2 SVGAGI come from the germline V gene. The CDR3 loop reads CASSSGLVTYEQYF. The CDR3 bases are TGTGCCAGCAGTTCGGGACTTGTAACCTACGAGCAGTACTTC.

This chain connects TRBV7-9 to TRBJ2-2; TRBD2 matches at 7 bases. The ends lost 5 bases at V and 2 bases at J; junction bases unmatched: 5. The CDR3 totals 15 residues. Per the germline V gene, CDR1 is SEHNR and CDR2 is FQNEAQ (reference sequence). CDR3 region: CASSPPGGNTGELFF. CDR3 DNA sequence: TGTGCCAGCAGCCCCCCGGGGGGTAACACCGGGGAGCTGTTTTTT.

The chain joins TRBV5-1 to TRBJ2-7; the match to TRBD2 covers 11 bases. Germline V lookup: CDR1 SGHRS, CDR2 YFSETQ. V shed 4 bases, J shed 0 bases, and the junction held 3 bases outside the gene matches. The CDR3 runs 15 residues. The CDR3 DNA reads as TGCGCCAGCAGCGACGGGACTAGCGGCTCCTACGAGCAGTACTTC. Protein product: CASSDGTSGSYEQYF.